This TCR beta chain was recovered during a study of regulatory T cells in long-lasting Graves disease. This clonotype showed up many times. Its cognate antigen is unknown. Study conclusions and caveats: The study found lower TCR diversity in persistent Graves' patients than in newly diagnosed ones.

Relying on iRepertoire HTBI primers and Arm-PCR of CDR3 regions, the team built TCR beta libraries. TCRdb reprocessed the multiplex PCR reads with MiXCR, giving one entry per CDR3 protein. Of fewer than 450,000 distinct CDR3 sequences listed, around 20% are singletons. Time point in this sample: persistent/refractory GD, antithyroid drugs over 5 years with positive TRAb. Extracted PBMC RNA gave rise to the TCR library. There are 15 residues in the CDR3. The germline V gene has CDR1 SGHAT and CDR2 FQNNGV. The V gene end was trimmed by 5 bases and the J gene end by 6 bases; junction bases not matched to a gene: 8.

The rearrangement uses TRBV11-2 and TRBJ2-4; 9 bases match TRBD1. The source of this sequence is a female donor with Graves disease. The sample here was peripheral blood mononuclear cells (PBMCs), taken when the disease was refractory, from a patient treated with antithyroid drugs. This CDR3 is CASSPGTGKLNIQYF. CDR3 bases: TGTGCCAGCAGCCCAGGGACAGGGAAACTAAACATTCAGTACTTC.